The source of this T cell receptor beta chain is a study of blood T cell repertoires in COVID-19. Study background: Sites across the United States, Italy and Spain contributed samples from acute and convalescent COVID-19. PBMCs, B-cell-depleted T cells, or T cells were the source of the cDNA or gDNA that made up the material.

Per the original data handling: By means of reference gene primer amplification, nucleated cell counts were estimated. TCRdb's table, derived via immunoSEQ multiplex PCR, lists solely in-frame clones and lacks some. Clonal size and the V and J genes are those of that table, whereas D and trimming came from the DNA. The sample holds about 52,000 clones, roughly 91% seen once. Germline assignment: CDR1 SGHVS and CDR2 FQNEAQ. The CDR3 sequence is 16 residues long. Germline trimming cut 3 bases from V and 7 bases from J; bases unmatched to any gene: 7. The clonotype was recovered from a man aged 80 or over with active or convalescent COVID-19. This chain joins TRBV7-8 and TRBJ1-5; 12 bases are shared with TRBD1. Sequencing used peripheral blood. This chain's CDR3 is CASSLGQGASGQPQHF. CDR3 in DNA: TGTGCCAGCAGCTTGGGACAGGGGGCTTCTGGGCAGCCCCAGCATTTT.